These 26 T cell receptor beta chains originate from one sample sequenced in a study of T cell responses to AZD1222 COVID-19 vaccine. The protocol was immunoSEQ multiplex PCR, while the TCRdb copy is restricted to in-frame clones and leaves out a portion. In the table there are 140,000 to 150,000 clones, about 90% of which are singletons. The sample consisted of peripheral blood, taken on day 0 of AZD1222 vaccination. The receptors shown here come from an adult in good health.

The chain combines TRBV6-5 with TRBJ1-2; TRBD1 aligns across 7 bases. V lost 6 bases, J lost 7 bases, and 11 bases stayed unmatched. The CDR3 length is 14 residues. Germline CDR1 is MNHEY and CDR2 is SVGAGI. In nucleotides, the CDR3 is TGTGCCAGCAGAAAGACAGGGAGGGCAACTGGCTACACCTTC. Its translation is CASRKTGRATGYTF.

This chain connects TRBV2 to TRBJ2-1; tentative D call: TRBD1 (5 bases). V was cut by 6 bases and J by 7 bases, with 13 bases left in between. CDR1 and CDR2 (germline): SNHLY, FYNNEI. The CDR3 is 13 amino acids. CDR3 sequence reads: CASSTLRENEQFF. CDR3 in DNA: TGTGCCAGCAGCACCCTCAGGGAAAATGAGCAGTTCTTC.

The chain carries TRBV28 and TRBJ1-3; D not certain. In germline, CDR1 is MDHEN, CDR2 SYDVKM. The CDR3 covers 17 residues. The V and J ends lost 2 bases and 3 bases respectively, with 17 bases between them. The CDR3 DNA is TGTGCCAGCAGTTTAACTCCTGCCCAAAAGGGTGGAAACACCATATATTTT. It yields the protein CASSLTPAQKGGNTIYF.

The rearrangement joins TRBV7-2 to TRBJ2-1; perhaps TRBD2 as D (5 bases). V was pared by 5 bases and J by 5 bases, with 10 bases between. This CDR3 spans 13 amino acids. Germline V CDR1 and CDR2: SGHTA, FQGNSA. The DNA of the CDR3 is TGTGCCAGCAGCCTTAGCGCGGACAATGAGCAGTTCTTC. This sequence encodes CASSLSADNEQFF.

The rearrangement joins TRBV7-2 to TRBJ2-3; a possible D gene is TRBD1 (6 bases). CDR3 length: 16 amino acids. Germline V gene data show CDR1 as SGHTA and CDR2 as FQGNSA. The V end lost 5 bases, the J end lost 4 bases, and 19 bases lay between the germline ends. The CDR3 nucleotides read TGTGCCAGCAGCCCGCCACAGGGAGTTTTTGCAGATACGCAGTATTTT. The encoded protein is CASSPPQGVFADTQYF. Drawing the rest from reference TRBV7-2 and TRBJ2-3, the complete variable domain is GAGVSQSPSNKVTEKGKDVELRCDPISGHTALYWYRQSLGQGLEFLIYFQGNSAPDKSGLPSDRFSAERTGGSVSTLTIQRTQQEDSAVYLCASSPPQGVFADTQYFGPGTRLTVL.

CDR3 bases: TGTGCCAGCAGCCAAGAGAGGCAGGCTATTAACTATGGCTACACCTTC. Protein sequence: CASSQERQAINYGYTF. This chain links TRBV4-2 with TRBJ1-2; D gene uncertain. Deletions cut 0 bases from V and 1 base from J, with 12 bases between. The CDR3 has 16 amino acids. Germline V gives CDR1 LGHNA, CDR2 YNFKEQ.

Comments on this clone: This sample includes further DNA sequences coding for the same CDR3. The chain uses TRBV12-3 or TRBV12-4 and TRBJ2-5; the D is unclear. V was pared by 2 bases and J by 5 bases, with 3 bases between. This CDR3 has 11 residues. CDR3 coding DNA: TGTGCCAGCAGTTTATCGGAGACCCAGTACTTC. It translates to CASSLSETQYF.

J is TRBJ2-3 and V is TRBV15, with TRBD2 matching over 9 bases. V lost 5 bases and J lost 3; bases outside the gene matches: 12. This CDR3 has 17 amino acids. Germline V gene lookup returns CDR1 LNHNV and CDR2 YYDKDF (reference sequence). The CDR3 sequence: CATSLSGSLAGTDTQYF. In nucleotides, the CDR3 is TGTGCCACCAGCCTCTCCGGGAGTCTAGCGGGGACAGATACGCAGTATTTT.

The sample holds a few counts of this clone. This rearrangement joins TRBV4-2 to TRBJ2-1; D may be TRBD1 or TRBD2 (5 bases each). The ends were cut back, 4 bases at V and 1 base at J, with 14 bases in the middle. Germline-derived CDR1 and CDR2 are LGHNA and YNFKEQ. This CDR3 comprises 16 residues. The CDR3 nucleotides are TGTGCCAGCAGCCGAGAGGGGTCCACGTCCTACAATGAGCAGTTCTTC. Its translation is CASSREGSTSYNEQFF.

This clone was seen a single time. V is TRBV5-4 and J is TRBJ2-1, with 9 positions matching TRBD1. J lost 8 bases, V lost 1 base, and 4 bases had no gene match. This CDR3 comprises 14 residues. In germline, CDR1 is SGHNT, CDR2 YYREEE (reference sequence). As DNA, the CDR3 is TGTGCCAGCAGCTTGACGGGACAGGGCCATGAGCAGTTCTTC. This translates into CASSLTGQGHEQFF.

V usage is TRBV6-5 and J usage is TRBJ1-5; TRBD1 might be the D (5 bases). The V end lost 2 bases, the J end lost 6 bases, and 11 bases lay between the germline ends. This CDR3 is built from 14 residues. CDR1 and CDR2 from the germline V gene are MNHEY and SVGAGI. The CDR3 sequence: CASSYAGTLQPQHF. In nucleotides, the CDR3 is TGTGCCAGCAGTTACGCCGGGACCCTTCAGCCCCAGCATTTT.

This chain joins TRBV20-1 and TRBJ2-3; D ambiguous. Per germline, CDR1 DFQATT and CDR2 SNEGSKA (reference sequence). V lost 0 bases to trimming and J lost 7 bases, with 5 bases between them. There are 11 residues in the CDR3. The DNA for the CDR3 is TGCAGTGCTAGAGATTCAAATACGCAGTATTTT. Amino acids: CSARDSNTQYF.

The chain employs TRBV5-1 and TRBJ1-4; D is uncertain. V was shortened by 0 bases and J by 8 bases, with 14 bases between the two germline ends. The CDR3 runs to 15 residues. Germline CDR1 SGHRS, CDR2 YFSETQ. In nucleotides, the CDR3 is TGCGCCAGCAGCTTGGCGGCTCTCTTGGGCGAAAAACTGTTTTTT. Translated: CASSLAALLGEKLFF.

CDR3 bases: TGCAGCGTTGAAGATCCCCTCGCGACAGAGCTCTATGGCTACACCTTC. Its protein product is CSVEDPLATELYGYTF. The chain uses TRBV29-1 and TRBJ1-2; perhaps TRBD1 as D (5 bases). The CDR3 is 16 residues long. V lost 0 bases to trimming and J lost 4 bases, with 18 bases between them. Looked up from germline, CDR1 is SQVTM and CDR2 is ANQGSEA. Full variable domain (outside the CDR3, taken from reference TRBV29-1 and TRBJ1-2): SAVISQKPSRDICQRGTSLTIQCQVDSQVTMMFWYRQQPGQSLTLIATANQGSEATYESGFVIDKFPISRPNLTFSTLTVSNMSPEDSSIYLCSVEDPLATELYGYTFGSGTRLTVV.

This chain connects TRBV5-1 to TRBJ1-2, with unresolved D. The CDR3 is made up of 15 amino acids. V was pared by 0 bases and J by 4 bases, with 13 bases between. Germline V gene data show CDR1 as SGHRS and CDR2 as YFSETQ. CDR3 protein: CASSLGVGSSYGYTF. The CDR3 DNA sequence: TGCGCCAGCAGCTTGGGCGTAGGATCCAGCTATGGCTACACCTTC. Full variable domain (missing parts from reference TRBV5-1 and TRBJ1-2): KAGVTQTPRYLIKTRGQQVTLSCSPISGHRSVSWYQQTPGQGLQFLFEYFSETQRNKGNFPGRFSGRQFSNSRSEMNVSTLELGDSALYLCASSLGVGSSYGYTFGSGTRLTVV.

The chain combines TRBV4-2 with TRBJ2-2; 10 bases fit TRBD2. The germline gives CDR1 LGHNA, CDR2 YNFKEQ. The CDR3 runs to 16 residues. V was clipped by 0 bases and J by 4 bases; unmatched bases: 2. CDR3 in DNA: TGTGCCAGCAGCCAAGAAGCGGGGGGGAGCACCGGGGAGCTGTTTTTT. It specifies CASSQEAGGSTGELFF.

This rearrangement joins TRBV19 to TRBJ2-2; no reliable D call. This CDR3 region has 15 residues. Trimming cost V 3 bases and J 4 bases, with 12 bases left between them. Germline V lookup: CDR1 LNHDA, CDR2 SQIVND (reference sequence). The CDR3 DNA reads TGTGCCAGTAGTATTTTTAAGGTTCTCACCGGGGAGCTGTTTTTT. Translation gives CASSIFKVLTGELFF.

The chain combines TRBV10-3 with TRBJ1-1; 11 bases map to TRBD1. The J segment lost 4 bases and the V segment lost 3 bases, leaving 4 bases of the junction unmatched. CDR1 and CDR2 from the germline V gene are ENHRY and SYGVKD. This CDR3 region has 15 residues. CDR3 in amino acids: CAISDRDRGITEAFF. Written as DNA, the CDR3 is TGTGCCATCAGTGACCGGGACAGGGGGATCACTGAAGCTTTCTTT.

This clone was detected only a few times. The chain carries TRBV6-5 and TRBJ1-3; unclear D gene. CDR1 is MNHEY and CDR2 is SVGAGI in the germline V gene. The length of the CDR3 is 13 residues. Trimming left V 7 bases short and J 2 bases short, with 9 bases between. The CDR3 nucleotides read TGTGCCAGCACTACGACGGCTGGAAACACCATATATTTT. Protein product: CASTTTAGNTIYF.

CDR3 residues: CATSRDRAYNQPQHF. The CDR3 bases are TGTGCCACCAGCAGAGATCGGGCCTACAATCAGCCCCAGCATTTT. The genes are TRBV15 and TRBJ1-5; D is uncertain. The CDR3 loop spans 15 amino acids. Trimming took off 0 bases at V and 3 bases at J, with 9 bases between the two ends. Per germline, CDR1 LNHNV and CDR2 YYDKDF (reference sequence). Full variable domain (missing parts from reference TRBV15 and TRBJ1-5): DAMVIQNPRYQVTQFGKPVTLSCSQTLNHNVMYWYQQKSSQAPKLLFHYYDKDFNNEADTPDNFQSRRPNTSFCFLDIRSPGLGDTAMYLCATSRDRAYNQPQHFGDGTRLSIL.

The chain joins TRBV2 to TRBJ1-6; D is possibly TRBD1 (6 bases). V lost 4 bases and J lost 9, with 22 bases in between. This CDR3 spans 17 amino acids. Germline CDR1 reads SNHLY; CDR2 reads FYNNEI. CDR3 sequence (DNA): TGTGCCAGCAGTGGTCGAGACGGGGGCATAGTTGGTTCACCCCTCCACTTT. As protein: CASSGRDGGIVGSPLHF. Full variable domain (outside the CDR3, taken from reference TRBV2 and TRBJ1-6): EPEVTQTPSHQVTQMGQEVILRCVPISNHLYFYWYRQILGQKVEFLVSFYNNEISEKSEIFDDQFSVERPDGSNFTLKIRSTKLEDSAMYFCASSGRDGGIVGSPLHFGNGTRLTVT.

The rearrangement joins TRBV19 to TRBJ2-5; 9 bases match TRBD2. The CDR3 runs to 16 residues. J gave up 7 bases and V 4 bases, and 13 bases lay outside the gene matches. Germline V gene data show CDR1 as LNHDA and CDR2 as SQIVND (reference sequence). As DNA, the CDR3 is TGTGCCAGTAGTAAAGGAGGTGGACTAGCGATAGGGACCCAGTACTTC. It is translated as CASSKGGGLAIGTQYF.

This chain joins TRBV11-3 and TRBJ1-6, with no clear D. Germline V gives CDR1 SGHNT, CDR2 YENEEA. Trimming took 5 bases from V and 5 from J, leaving 7 bases between them. The CDR3 length is 13 residues. The CDR3 sequence: CASSKADNSPLHF. The CDR3 nucleotides read TGTGCCAGCAGCAAAGCTGATAATTCACCCCTCCACTTT.

The CDR3 reads CASSQAGRSYEQYF. DNA of the CDR3: TGTGCCAGCAGCCAAGCGGGACGCTCCTACGAGCAGTACTTC. The J gene is TRBJ2-7, the V gene TRBV4-2; D possibly uses TRBD1 or TRBD2 (5 bases each). The CDR3 length is 14 residues. V dropped 1 base and J dropped 0 bases, with 7 bases sitting between them. Germline V lookup: CDR1 LGHNA, CDR2 YNFKEQ.

The genes are TRBV19 and TRBJ2-7; TRBD1 matches at 8 bases. The CDR3 runs to 13 residues. Germline CDR1 and CDR2: LNHDA and SQIVND (reference sequence). Losses at the gene ends were 5 bases for V and 3 bases for J; bases not matched to a gene: 3. CDR3 protein: CASSFGTGYEQYF. The CDR3 DNA reads TGTGCCAGTAGTTTCGGGACAGGCTACGAGCAGTACTTC.

This clone was observed once. The J gene is TRBJ2-2, the V gene TRBV6-5; D gene ambiguous. Germline-derived CDR1 and CDR2 are MNHEY and SVGAGI. V was trimmed by 7 bases and J by 4 bases, leaving 16 bases between them. CDR3 length equals 15 residues. The chain's CDR3 is CASKLGIDGTGELFF. CDR3 sequence (DNA): TGTGCCAGCAAGTTGGGAATCGACGGCACCGGGGAGCTGTTTTTT.